This T cell receptor (beta chain) was observed in a study of shared clonotypes between healthy human individuals (dated by TCRdb to the early 2020s). Describing the broader study: A few men and a couple of women, aged 18 to 49 years, made up the cohort. Leukapheresis yielded between about 0.85 and 10 billion PBMCs per donor. For each donor, three plates each were used for CD4 naive and CD4 memory, two plates were used for CD8 naive, and one plate was used for CD8 memory. To increase sequencing depth and limit assay-specific biases, different laboratories used diverse techniques to prepare libraries and sequence TCR repertoires. To estimate repertoire size and how much clonotype sharing occurs between individuals, the study deeply sequenced the blood TCR repertoires of about five healthy adults.

TCR CDR3 regions were amplified from genomic DNA by multiplex PCR using the deep immunoSEQ assay. Extracted genomic DNA from each cell subset was spread evenly across all wells of several immunoSEQ 96-well plates, with each plate serving as a replicate. For sorted subsets, approximately 200 ng of genomic DNA, equivalent to 30,000 or so T cell genomes, went into each replicate PCR. Purified libraries were measured with a Qubit 3.0 fluorometer, size-checked on a Bioanalyzer 2100, and measured again with the KAPA Library Quantification kit. Every immunoSEQ 96-well plate was sequenced on a separate single-read 150-cycle Illumina NextSeq 550 flow cell. In the authors' own workflow: Because the immunoSEQ output included only junctional sequences and no quality scores, the filtering could not be the same as the filtering used for full-length reads. Sequences were annotated with PyIR, a Python wrapper for IgBLAST v1.9, and V/J genes and CDR3 were assigned using IMGT germline references. Any read was removed if the V/J assignment was weak (E-value above 1e-6), the CDR3 was missing, or the read contained stop codons, out-of-frame junctions, or ambiguous translated residues. V3J clonotypes were defined by identical inferred V gene, J gene, and CDR3 amino acid sequence. Percentage overlap between repertoires was calculated by dividing the number of shared unique clonotypes by the size of the smaller repertoire. RTK rarefaction, the Chao1 estimator, and Recon v2.1 estimates of unobserved clonotypes were used to assess repertoire richness. For all TCRbeta clonotypes obtained by the gDNA method from a few donors, generation probabilities were computed with OLGA. The table comes from immuneACCESS by way of TCRdb, which keeps in-frame sequences with V and J called. Part of the clones is missing from these tables; in studies checked, under half for an unresolved V gene and the rest for unknown reasons. V, J and clone size reflect that table, while D and trimming were determined from the DNA. This sample holds roughly 1 million clones; under 80% were observed only once. In total, the top ten clones hold around 1.5% of the sample.

What the research found in general, with its limitations: Compared with non-shared clonotypes, clonotypes shared by all four sorted-subset donors had higher generation probabilities. When a handful of donors were compared, the shared fraction of clonotypes was 5% to 6.5% for naive CD4, 3.5% to 4% for naive CD8, 2.3% for memory CD4, and under 0.5% for memory CD8. Sampling was limited to blood, and TCR repertoires in tissue likely differ from TCR repertoires in blood. Incomplete sequencing was indicated by rarefaction of sorted-subset datasets, despite the large sequencing depth. Because the study included only a small number of donors, the genetic and exposure-history diversity represented was limited. Larger estimated clonotype richness was generally found for naive subsets than for memory subsets. Pairwise subsampling led to the expectation that sequencing depth would affect the degree of clonotype sharing among donors.

As regards this clone: Its recognized antigen is unknown. No base-level quality is on record; no much larger clone is a single base apart.

Healthy HIV-negative adults with no recently reported acute infections or vaccinations were included as donors. Every donor was a Caucasian adult residing in Nashville, Tennessee, USA. CD4+ T cells were enriched by magnetic negative selection, after which naive cells were positively selected on CD45RA and the negative fraction was taken as the memory subset. Blood was obtained by leukapheresis, after which PBMCs were separated by Ficoll-Histopaque density gradient centrifugation and cryopreserved in liquid nitrogen vapor phase. Purity and quantity of every magnetically sorted T cell population were checked by analytical flow cytometry. Genomic DNA was isolated from each sorted fraction and quantified by UV absorbance on a Nanodrop 2000c. V gives up 1 base and J gives up 2 bases, and the segment between their germline ends measures 11 bases. According to the germline V gene, CDR1 reads SGHVS and CDR2 reads FQNEAQ. The CDR3 holds 15 amino acids from the cysteine to the phenylalanine. Solely the CDR3 DNA is kept, with 45 bases framed from the first base.

This clonotype was obtained from a man between 18 and 35 years old in good health. The sample taken for sequencing was memory CD4+ T cells sorted from blood. Per the publication, the cell subset or site label means: CD45RA-negative fraction. The receptor chain draws on TRBV7-8 and TRBJ1-2; the D segment cannot be called with confidence. The CDR3 in this case is CASSLDPGGNYGYTF. The bases read TGTGCCAGCAGCTTAGATCCCGGAGGGAACTATGGCTACACCTTC.